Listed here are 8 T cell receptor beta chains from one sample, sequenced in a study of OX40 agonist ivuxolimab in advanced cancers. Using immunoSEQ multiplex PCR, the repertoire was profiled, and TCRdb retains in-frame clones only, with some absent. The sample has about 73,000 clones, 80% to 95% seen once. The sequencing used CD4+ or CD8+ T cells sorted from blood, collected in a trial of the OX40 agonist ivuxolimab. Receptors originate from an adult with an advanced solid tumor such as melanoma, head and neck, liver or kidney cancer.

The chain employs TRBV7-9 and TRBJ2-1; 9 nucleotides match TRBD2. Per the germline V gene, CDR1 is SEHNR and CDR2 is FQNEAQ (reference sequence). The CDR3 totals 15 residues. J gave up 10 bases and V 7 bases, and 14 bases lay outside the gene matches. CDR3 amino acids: CASKGTSFAESEQFF. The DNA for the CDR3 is TGTGCCAGCAAGGGGACTAGCTTTGCCGAGTCCGAGCAGTTCTTC.

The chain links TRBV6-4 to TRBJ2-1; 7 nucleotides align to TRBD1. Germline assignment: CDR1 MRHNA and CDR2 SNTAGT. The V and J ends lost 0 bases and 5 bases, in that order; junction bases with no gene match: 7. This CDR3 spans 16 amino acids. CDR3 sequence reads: CASSDSNRGKDNEQFF. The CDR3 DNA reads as TGTGCCAGCAGTGACTCGAACAGGGGAAAGGACAATGAGCAGTTCTTC.

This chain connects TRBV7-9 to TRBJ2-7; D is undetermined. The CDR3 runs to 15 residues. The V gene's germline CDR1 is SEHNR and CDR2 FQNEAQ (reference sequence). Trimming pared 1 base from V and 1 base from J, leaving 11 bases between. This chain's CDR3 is CASSLGWTHSYEQYF. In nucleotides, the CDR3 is TGTGCCAGCAGCTTAGGGTGGACGCATTCCTACGAGCAGTACTTC.

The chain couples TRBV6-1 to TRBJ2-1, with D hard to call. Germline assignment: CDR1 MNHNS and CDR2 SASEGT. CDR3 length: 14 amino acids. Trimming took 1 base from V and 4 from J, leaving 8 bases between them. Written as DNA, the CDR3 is TGTGCCAGCAGTGAAGGTCAGCTTTACAATGAGCAGTTCTTC. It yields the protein CASSEGQLYNEQFF.

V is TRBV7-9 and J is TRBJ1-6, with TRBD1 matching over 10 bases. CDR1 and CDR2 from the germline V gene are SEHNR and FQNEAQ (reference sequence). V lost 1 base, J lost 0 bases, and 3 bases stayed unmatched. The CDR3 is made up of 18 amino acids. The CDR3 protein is CASSLGGQGSSYNSPLHF. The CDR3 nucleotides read TGTGCCAGCAGCTTAGGGGGACAGGGGAGCTCCTATAATTCACCCCTCCACTTT.

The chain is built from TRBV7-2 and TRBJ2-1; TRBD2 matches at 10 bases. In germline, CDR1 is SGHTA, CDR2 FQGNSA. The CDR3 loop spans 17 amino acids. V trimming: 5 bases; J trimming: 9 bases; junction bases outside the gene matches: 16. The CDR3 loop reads CASSAQSGASGRGEQFF. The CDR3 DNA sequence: TGTGCCAGCAGCGCTCAATCCGGGGCTAGCGGGAGAGGTGAGCAGTTCTTC.

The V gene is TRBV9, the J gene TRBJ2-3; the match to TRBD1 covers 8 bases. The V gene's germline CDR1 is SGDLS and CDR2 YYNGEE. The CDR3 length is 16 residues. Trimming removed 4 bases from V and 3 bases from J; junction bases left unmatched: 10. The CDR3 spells CASSLRSGQVTDTQYF. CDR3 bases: TGTGCCAGCAGCTTAAGATCGGGACAGGTAACAGATACGCAGTATTTT.

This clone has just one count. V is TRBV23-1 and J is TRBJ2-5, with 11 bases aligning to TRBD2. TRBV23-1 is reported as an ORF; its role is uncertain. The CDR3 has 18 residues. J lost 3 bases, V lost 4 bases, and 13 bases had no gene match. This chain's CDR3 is CASSRPTGRLAGKETQYF. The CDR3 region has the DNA TGCGCCAGCAGTCGCCCTACGGGGAGACTAGCGGGGAAAGAGACCCAGTACTTC.